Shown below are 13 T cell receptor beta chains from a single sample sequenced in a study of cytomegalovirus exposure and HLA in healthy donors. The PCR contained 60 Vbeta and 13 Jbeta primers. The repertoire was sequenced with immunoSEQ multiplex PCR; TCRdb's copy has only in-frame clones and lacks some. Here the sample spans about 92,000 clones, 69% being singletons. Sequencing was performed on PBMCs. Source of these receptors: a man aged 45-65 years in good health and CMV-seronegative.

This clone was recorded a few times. CDR3 nucleotides: TGTGCCAGCAGTGCCCGGACAGGGAACTATGGCTACACCTTC. Protein product: CASSARTGNYGYTF. The chain recombines TRBV2 with TRBJ1-2; 8 positions match TRBD1. This CDR3 is 14 amino acids long. Losses at the gene ends were 4 bases for V and 2 bases for J; bases not matched to a gene: 3. Per germline, CDR1 SNHLY and CDR2 FYNNEI.

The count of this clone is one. This CDR3 reads CASSAHRENTGELFF. Here the CDR3 DNA reads TGCGCCAGCAGCGCCCACAGGGAGAACACCGGGGAGCTGTTTTTT. This chain joins TRBV5-1 and TRBJ2-2; D possibly corresponds to TRBD1 (6 bases). This CDR3 is 15 amino acids long. Germline loops: CDR1 SGHRS, CDR2 YFSETQ. The V end lost 4 bases, the J end lost 1 base, and 11 bases lay between the germline ends.

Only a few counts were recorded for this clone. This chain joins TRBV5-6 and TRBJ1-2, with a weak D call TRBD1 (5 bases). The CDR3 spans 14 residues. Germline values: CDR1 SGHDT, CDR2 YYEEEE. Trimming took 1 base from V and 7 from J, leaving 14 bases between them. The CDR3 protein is CASSLWEGTGGYTF. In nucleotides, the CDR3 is TGTGCCAGCAGCTTGTGGGAGGGCACAGGTGGCTACACCTTC.

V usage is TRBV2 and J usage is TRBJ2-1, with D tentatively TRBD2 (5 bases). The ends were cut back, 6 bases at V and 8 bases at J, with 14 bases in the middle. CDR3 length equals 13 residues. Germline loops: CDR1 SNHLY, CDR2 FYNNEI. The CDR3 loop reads CASSATRFDEQFF. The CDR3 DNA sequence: TGTGCCAGCAGCGCAACTAGGTTCGATGAGCAGTTCTTC.

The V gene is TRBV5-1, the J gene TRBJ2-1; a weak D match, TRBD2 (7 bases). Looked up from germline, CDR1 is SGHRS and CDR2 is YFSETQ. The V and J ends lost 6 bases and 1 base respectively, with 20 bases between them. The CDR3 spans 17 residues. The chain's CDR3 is CASTFRPAGASYNEQFF. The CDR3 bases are TGCGCCAGCACCTTCCGCCCGGCGGGGGCGTCCTACAATGAGCAGTTCTTC.

This CDR3 reads CASSSGLNSRQPQHF. CDR3 sequence (DNA): TGTGCCAGTAGCTCGGGACTCAATTCGAGGCAGCCCCAGCATTTT. The V call is TRBV19, the J call TRBJ1-5, with D maybe TRBD1 (5 bases). This CDR3 is 15 amino acids long. Trimming pared 6 bases from V and 7 bases from J, leaving 19 bases between. Germline loops: CDR1 LNHDA, CDR2 SQIVND (reference sequence).

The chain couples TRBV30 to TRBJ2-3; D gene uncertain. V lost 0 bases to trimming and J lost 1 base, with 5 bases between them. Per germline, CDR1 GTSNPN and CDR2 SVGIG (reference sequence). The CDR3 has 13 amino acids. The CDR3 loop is CAWSVGGTDTQYF. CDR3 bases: TGTGCCTGGAGTGTTGGAGGCACAGATACGCAGTATTTT.

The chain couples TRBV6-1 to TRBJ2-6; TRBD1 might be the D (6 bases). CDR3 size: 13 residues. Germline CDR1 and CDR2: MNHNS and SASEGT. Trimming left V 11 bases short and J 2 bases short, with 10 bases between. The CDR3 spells CAGNRAGANVLTF. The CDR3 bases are TGTGCCGGGAACAGGGCTGGGGCCAACGTCCTGACTTTC.

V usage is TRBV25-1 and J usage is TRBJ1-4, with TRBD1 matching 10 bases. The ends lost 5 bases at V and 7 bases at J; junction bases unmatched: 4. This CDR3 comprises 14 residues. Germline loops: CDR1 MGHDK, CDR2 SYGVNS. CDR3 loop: CASSPTGGVEKLFF. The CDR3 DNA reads TGTGCCAGCAGTCCGACAGGGGGCGTTGAAAAACTGTTTTTT.

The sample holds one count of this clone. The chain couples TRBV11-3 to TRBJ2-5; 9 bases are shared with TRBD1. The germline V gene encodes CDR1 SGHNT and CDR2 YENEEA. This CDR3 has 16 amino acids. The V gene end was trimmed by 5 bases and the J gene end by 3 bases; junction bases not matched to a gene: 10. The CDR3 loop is CASSKQGAHLEETQYF. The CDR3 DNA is TGTGCCAGCAGCAAACAGGGGGCCCACCTCGAAGAGACCCAGTACTTC.

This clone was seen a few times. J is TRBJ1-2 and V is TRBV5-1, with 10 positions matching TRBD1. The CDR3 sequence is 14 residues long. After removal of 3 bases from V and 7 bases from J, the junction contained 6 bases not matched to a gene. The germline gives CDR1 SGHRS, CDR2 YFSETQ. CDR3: CASSSGQGEGGYTF. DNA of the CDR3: TGCGCCAGCAGCTCCGGACAGGGGGAGGGTGGCTACACCTTC.

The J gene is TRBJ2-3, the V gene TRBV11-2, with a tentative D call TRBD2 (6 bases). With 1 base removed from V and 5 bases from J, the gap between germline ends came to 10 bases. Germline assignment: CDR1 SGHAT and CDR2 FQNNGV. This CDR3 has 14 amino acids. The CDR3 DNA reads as TGTGCCAGCAGCTTAGGAGGGAGGAGAGATACGCAGTATTTT. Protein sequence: CASSLGGRRDTQYF.

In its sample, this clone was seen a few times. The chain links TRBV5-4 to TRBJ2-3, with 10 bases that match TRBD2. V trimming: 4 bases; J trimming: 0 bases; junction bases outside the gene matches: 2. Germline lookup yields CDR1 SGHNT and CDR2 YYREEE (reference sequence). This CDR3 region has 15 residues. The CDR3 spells CASSRTSGSTDTQYF. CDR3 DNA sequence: TGTGCCAGCAGCCGGACTAGCGGAAGCACAGATACGCAGTATTTT.